A selection of T cell receptor beta chains follows, all from one sample in a study of shared clonotypes between healthy human individuals. Sequenced by immunoSEQ multiplex PCR; TCRdb stores in-frame clones only, minus some. The data contain approximately 350,000 clones, around 74% of them singletons. Input material: memory CD4+ T cells sorted from blood. These receptors all come from a man aged 25 to 40 in good health. CDR3s include the opening cysteine and the closing phenylalanine or tryptophan. A D gene is named only where the DNA matches it firmly. For some rows the clone size is stated as once, few or many, or as a class when expanded; others skip it.

TRBJ1-2 | NA | TRBV5-4 | NA | CASSLAPGNYGYTF | TGTGCCAGCAGCTTGGCCCCGGGTAACTATGGCTACACCTTC
TRBJ1-6 | NA | TRBV14 | NA | CASSLATGNSPLHF | TGTGCCAGCAGCCTGGCCACGGGAAATTCACCCCTCCACTTT
TRBJ2-7 | NA | TRBV28 | NA | CASTLAGGAYEQYF | TGTGCCAGCACCCTGGCCGGGGGAGCCTACGAGCAGTACTTC
TRBJ1-2 | NA | TRBV5-4 | NA | CASSSQGYGYTF | TGTGCCAGCAGCTCACAGGGATATGGCTACACCTTC
TRBJ1-1 | NA | TRBV29-1 | few | CSVGTDLEAFF | TGCAGCGTTGGGACAGACCTTGAAGCTTTCTTT
TRBJ2-3 | NA | TRBV11-3 | few | CASSLGLSGGTDTQYF | TGTGCCAGCAGCTTAGGTCTCTCCGGAGGCACAGATACGCAGTATTTT
TRBJ2-7 | NA | TRBV10-3 | few | CAISESGRSWGSGEQYF | TGTGCCATCAGTGAGTCGGGTCGATCCTGGGGCTCCGGGGAGCAGTACTTC
TRBJ2-7 | NA | TRBV6-1 | NA | CASMSQQGFNEQYF | TGTGCCAGCATGTCCCAACAGGGATTCAACGAGCAGTACTTC
TRBJ1-5 | NA | TRBV7-8 | NA | CASSSGRGSNQPQHF | TGTGCCAGCAGCTCGGGACGGGGCTCCAATCAGCCCCAGCATTTT
TRBJ2-4 | NA | TRBV9 | NA | CASSVDGSKAKNIQYF | TGTGCCAGCAGCGTAGACGGGAGTAAGGCCAAAAACATTCAGTACTTC
TRBJ1-4 | NA | TRBV28 | NA | CASRIDRSNEKLFF | TGTGCCAGCAGGATAGACAGGTCAAATGAAAAACTGTTTTTT
TRBJ2-2 | TRBD2 | TRBV10-2 | NA | CASSELGLSGANTGELFF | TGCGCCAGCAGTGAGTTGGGACTATCGGGAGCGAACACCGGGGAGCTGTTTTTT
TRBJ2-6 | TRBD1 | TRBV5-5 | NA | CASSWLQTGSGANVLTF | TGTGCCAGCAGCTGGCTCCAGACAGGGTCTGGGGCCAACGTCCTGACTTTC
TRBJ1-4 | TRBD1 | TRBV5-1 | NA | CASSLGTGGNEKLFF | TGCGCCAGCAGCCTCGGGACAGGAGGTAATGAAAAACTGTTTTTT
TRBJ1-2 | TRBD1 | TRBV18 | NA | CASSPLGQGSTNYGYTF | TGTGCCAGCTCACCACTAGGACAGGGGTCAACTAACTATGGCTACACCTTC
TRBJ1-1 | NA | TRBV4-1 | few | CASSQVLGRTNTEAFF | TGCGCCAGCAGCCAAGTATTGGGACGGACAAACACTGAAGCTTTCTTT
TRBJ1-5 | NA | TRBV30 | NA | CAWSVTGGNQPQHF | TGTGCCTGGAGTGTGACGGGGGGCAATCAGCCCCAGCATTTT
TRBJ2-5 | TRBD1 | TRBV7-9 | once | CASSLGDRGRQETQYF | TGTGCCAGCAGCTTGGGGGACAGGGGTCGGCAAGAGACCCAGTACTTC
TRBJ2-3 | NA | TRBV5-1 | once | CASGPGTASTDTQYF | TGCGCCAGCGGGCCTGGGACGGCTAGCACAGATACGCAGTATTTT
TRBJ2-7 | NA | TRBV11-2 | NA | CASSLGASYEQYF | TGTGCCAGCAGCTTAGGTGCCTCCTACGAGCAGTACTTC
TRBJ2-7 | TRBD1 | TRBV28 | NA | CASSKTGGSYEQYF | TGTGCCAGCAGTAAAACAGGGGGCTCCTACGAGCAGTACTTC
TRBJ2-3 | NA | TRBV27 | few | CASSRTPSTDTQYF | TGTGCCAGCAGCCGGACACCTAGCACAGATACGCAGTATTTT
TRBJ1-1 | TRBD1 | TRBV6-6 | NA | CASSPMTGYGSPEAFF | TGTGCCAGCAGTCCAATGACAGGGTACGGATCCCCTGAAGCTTTCTTT
TRBJ2-3 | NA | TRBV5-1 | NA | CASSLYPGTDTQYF | TGCGCCAGCAGCTTGTATCCCGGCACAGATACGCAGTATTTT
TRBJ1-5 | NA | TRBV30 | NA | CAWSVRSGNQPQHF | TGTGCCTGGAGTGTACGGTCGGGCAATCAGCCCCAGCATTTT
TRBJ2-1 | NA | TRBV9 | NA | CASSAAGGIGEQFF | TGTGCCAGCAGCGCGGCTGGGGGTATCGGTGAGCAGTTCTTC
TRBJ2-3 | NA | TRBV6-5 | NA | CASSYSAGGLDTQYF | TGTGCCAGCAGTTACTCGGCAGGGGGACTAGATACGCAGTATTTT
TRBJ2-5 | TRBD2 | TRBV11-2 | NA | CASSLQGGRGETQYF | TGTGCCAGCAGCCTCCAGGGCGGGAGGGGGGAGACCCAGTACTTC
TRBJ2-7 | NA | TRBV7-2 | NA | CASSLQGKSYEQYF | TGTGCCAGCAGCTTACAGGGGAAGAGCTACGAGCAGTACTTC
TRBJ2-6 | NA | TRBV4-3 | NA | CASSQDSNGANVLTF | TGCGCCAGCAGCCAAGATTCGAATGGGGCCAACGTCCTGACTTTC
TRBJ2-1 | NA | TRBV28 | NA | CASSLAGAGSYNEQFF | TGTGCCAGCAGTTTGGCGGGGGCCGGCTCCTACAATGAGCAGTTCTTC
TRBJ2-1 | NA | TRBV5-1 | NA | CASSLATYNEQFF | TGCGCCAGCAGCTTGGCCACCTACAATGAGCAGTTCTTC
TRBJ1-2 | NA | TRBV5-4 | NA | CASSLEGRSYGYTF | TGTGCCAGCAGCTTGGAGGGGAGGAGCTATGGCTACACCTTC
TRBJ2-7 | NA | TRBV10-3 | NA | CAISDRQVTYEQYF | TGTGCCATCAGTGATCGACAGGTGACCTACGAGCAGTACTTC
TRBJ2-7 | TRBD1 | TRBV7-8 | NA | CASSLLTGNYEQYF | TGTGCCAGCAGCTTGCTGACAGGGAACTACGAGCAGTACTTC
TRBJ1-3 | TRBD1 | TRBV19 | many | CASARGGVGNTIYF | TGTGCCAGTGCTAGAGGGGGCGTTGGAAACACCATATATTTT
TRBJ2-3 | NA | TRBV19 | NA | CASSISGGRTDTQYF | TGTGCCAGTAGTATCTCGGGGGGCCGCACAGATACGCAGTATTTT
TRBJ1-3 | NA | TRBV1 | NA | CTSSATRGTGENTIYF | TGCACCAGCAGCGCCACCAGGGGGACCGGTGAAAACACCATATATTTT
TRBJ2-1 | TRBD1 | TRBV5-1 | once | CASSLEQGANNEQFF | TGCGCCAGCAGCTTGGAACAGGGGGCTAACAATGAGCAGTTCTTC
TRBJ1-4 | NA | TRBV4-3 | NA | CASSPSARNQNEKLFF | TGCGCCAGCAGCCCTTCGGCGAGGAACCAGAATGAAAAACTGTTTTTT
TRBJ2-2 | TRBD2 | TRBV29-1 | once | CSVGLAGAAGELFF | TGCAGCGTTGGCTTAGCGGGAGCCGCCGGGGAGCTGTTTTTT
TRBJ2-3 | NA | TRBV14 | NA | CASSQVNTQYF | TGTGCCAGCAGCCAAGTCAATACGCAGTATTTT
TRBJ1-1 | NA | TRBV19 | few | CASRWQGNTEAFF | TGTGCCAGTAGGTGGCAGGGAAACACTGAAGCTTTCTTT
TRBJ2-1 | TRBD2 | TRBV19 | NA | CASSIRDGGVGEQFF | TGTGCCAGTAGTATCCGAGACGGGGGGGTTGGTGAGCAGTTCTTC
TRBJ2-7 | TRBD2 | TRBV5-6 | NA | CASSLGPIAGGPYEQYF | TGTGCCAGCAGCCTTGGTCCTATAGCGGGAGGGCCTTACGAGCAGTACTTC
TRBJ2-1 | NA | TRBV27 | NA | CASSLLARGEQFF | TGTGCCAGCAGTTTACTAGCTAGGGGTGAGCAGTTCTTC
TRBJ2-7 | TRBD1 | TRBV7-8 | once | CASSFELSGTGGRDEQYF | TGTGCCAGCAGCTTTGAACTTTCCGGGACAGGGGGTCGGGACGAGCAGTACTTC
TRBJ1-3 | NA | TRBV6-5 | NA | CASSYRPLSGNTIYF | TGTGCCAGCAGTTACAGGCCGCTCTCTGGAAACACCATATATTTT
TRBJ2-7 | TRBD1 | TRBV9 | NA | CASSPGTGLYEQYF | TGTGCCAGCAGCCCAGGGACAGGGCTATACGAGCAGTACTTC
TRBJ1-3 | NA | TRBV5-8 | few | CASSWGLSAGNTIYF | TGTGCCAGCAGCTGGGGCCTCTCGGCTGGAAACACCATATATTTT
TRBJ2-1 | NA | TRBV5-1 | NA | CASSLEARTYNEQFF | TGCGCCAGCAGCTTGGAGGCACGTACCTACAATGAGCAGTTCTTC
TRBJ2-5 | NA | TRBV11-2 | NA | CASSLDRSPARGAETQYF | TGTGCCAGCAGCTTAGATCGTTCTCCAGCCCGGGGAGCAGAGACCCAGTACTTC
TRBJ2-7 | NA | TRBV11-1 | many | CASSFAGREQYF | TGTGCCAGCAGCTTTGCGGGTCGCGAGCAGTACTTC
TRBJ1-2 | NA | TRBV28 | NA | CASSVGTLYGYTF | TGTGCCAGCAGTGTCGGGACACTCTATGGCTACACCTTC
TRBJ2-7 | NA | TRBV5-3 | NA | CARSFAPGLNSYEQYF | TGTGCCAGAAGCTTTGCTCCGGGACTGAACTCCTACGAGCAGTACTTC
TRBJ1-5 | TRBD1 | TRBV14 | NA | CASSRQGVNQPQHF | TGTGCCAGCAGTAGACAGGGGGTAAATCAGCCCCAGCATTTT
TRBJ2-1 | TRBD1 | TRBV11-2 | NA | CASSSRDRDYNEQFF | TGTGCCAGCAGCTCCCGGGACAGGGACTACAATGAGCAGTTCTTC
TRBJ1-5 | NA | TRBV30 | NA | CAWSPAGTTNQPQHF | TGTGCCTGGAGTCCTGCCGGGACAACAAATCAGCCCCAGCATTTT
TRBJ2-2 | NA | TRBV5-6 | many | CASSFGLSVTGELFF | TGTGCCAGCAGCTTCGGACTCTCCGTCACCGGGGAGCTGTTTTTT
TRBJ1-5 | TRBD1 | TRBV30 | NA | CAWSPGNRFQDRLLLNQPQHF | TGTGCCTGGAGCCCGGGTAATAGGTTCCAGGACAGGCTTTTATTGAATCAGCCCCAGCATTTT